The present T cell receptor beta chain was sequenced within a study of blood T cell repertoires in COVID-19. Study at large: Samples taken during acute and convalescent COVID-19 were collected in the United States, Italy and Spain. PBMCs, B-cell-depleted T cells, or T cells provided the cDNA or gDNA that made up the material.

The V end was cut by 3 bases, the J end by 4 bases, with 7 bases between. CDR3 length equals 13 residues. Germline CDR1 reads MDHEN; CDR2 reads SYDVKM. How the authors handled the data: Reference gene primer amplification gave estimated nucleated cell counts. Using immunoSEQ multiplex PCR, the repertoire was profiled, and TCRdb retains in-frame clones only, with some absent. The V and J calls and clone size come from that table; D and trimming were worked out from the DNA. This repertoire shows roughly 210,000 clones, less than 90% found once; its top ten account for about 10%. The chain joins TRBV28 to TRBJ1-5, with D tentatively TRBD1 (5 bases). The sample consisted of peripheral blood. The clonotype originates from a woman of 80 years or more with COVID-19, enrolled during active disease. The CDR3 protein is CASSFQGNQPQHF. CDR3 nucleotides: TGTGCCAGCAGTTTCCAGGGAAATCAGCCCCAGCATTTT.